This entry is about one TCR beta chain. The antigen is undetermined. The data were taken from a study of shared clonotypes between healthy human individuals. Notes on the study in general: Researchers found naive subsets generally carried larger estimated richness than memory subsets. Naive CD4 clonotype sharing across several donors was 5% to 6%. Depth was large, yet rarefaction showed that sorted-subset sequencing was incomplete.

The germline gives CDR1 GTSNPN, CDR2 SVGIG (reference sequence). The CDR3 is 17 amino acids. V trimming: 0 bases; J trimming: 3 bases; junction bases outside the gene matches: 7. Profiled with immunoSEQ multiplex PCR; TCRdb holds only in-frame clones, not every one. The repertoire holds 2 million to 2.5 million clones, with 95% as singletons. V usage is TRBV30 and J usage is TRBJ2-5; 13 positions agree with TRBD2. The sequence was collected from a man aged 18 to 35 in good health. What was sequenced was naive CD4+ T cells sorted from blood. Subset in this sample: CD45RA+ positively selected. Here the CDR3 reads CAWSVSRTSGRKETQYF. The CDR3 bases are TGTGCCTGGAGTGTCTCTAGGACTAGCGGGAGAAAAGAGACCCAGTACTTC.